This is a list of T cell receptor beta chains from one sample in a study of blood T cell repertoires in COVID-19. Here immunoSEQ multiplex PCR was the method, and the copy in TCRdb shows in-frame clones only, minus some. The table includes hundreds of thousands of clones, roughly nine tenths detected once. Sequenced material: PBMCs or T cells enriched from blood (not recorded which). The receptors derive from a man aged 18 to 30 who had recovered from COVID-19. The CDR3 runs from the conserved cysteine through the conserved F or W. D genes are given only for firm matches. Rows may omit the clone size; those that give it use once, few, many or a size class.

>TRBJ1-2|once|TRBV6-2/TRBV6-3|.
CASSPRAGFDYTF
TGTGCCAGCAGCCCCCGCGCAGGGTTCGACTACACCTTC
>TRBJ2-1|.|TRBV2|.
CASSVQGGSNEQFF
TGTGCCAGCAGTGTACAGGGGGGGAGCAATGAGCAGTTCTTC
>TRBJ1-5|.|TRBV28|.
CASSPHPNSLDNLYSNQPQHF
TGTGCCAGCAGTCCCCACCCAAACAGTCTCGACAACCTCTATAGCAATCAGCCCCAGCATTTT
>TRBJ2-7|.|TRBV11-2|TRBD1
CASSSQDRVGEQYF
TGTGCCAGCAGCTCACAGGACAGGGTGGGCGAGCAGTACTTC
>TRBJ1-5|.|TRBV19|TRBD1
CASRGQGNNQPQHF
TGTGCCAGTAGGGGACAGGGGAACAATCAGCCCCAGCATTTT
>TRBJ1-4|.|TRBV18|.
CASSRAGVEKLFF
TGTGCCAGCTCACGGGCAGGGGTTGAAAAACTGTTTTTT
>TRBJ1-5|once|TRBV20-1|.
CSASGQIRNQPQHF
TGCAGTGCTAGTGGACAGATTAGGAATCAGCCCCAGCATTTT
>TRBJ1-1|.|TRBV11-2|.
CASSLGGLNTEAFF
TGTGCCAGCAGCTTAGGAGGATTGAACACTGAAGCTTTCTTT
>TRBJ2-5|.|TRBV3-1/TRBV3-2|TRBD2
CASSLAGDLRVTQYF
TGTGCCAGCAGCCTAGCGGGGGACCTCCGCGTGACCCAGTACTTC
>TRBJ2-7|.|TRBV18|TRBD1
CASSPPGQGAGEQYF
TGTGCCAGCTCACCACCGGGGCAGGGGGCCGGGGAGCAGTACTTC
>TRBJ2-1|.|TRBV4-3|.
CASSLGLGPYNEQFF
TGCGCCAGCAGCTTGGGGCTAGGTCCATACAATGAGCAGTTCTTC
>TRBJ2-7|.|TRBV27|TRBD1
CASSLSGDRVGYEQYF
TGTGCCAGCAGTTTATCAGGGGACAGGGTTGGCTACGAGCAGTACTTC
>TRBJ1-2|.|TRBV7-9|TRBD1
CASSSGTGGSYGYTF
TGTGCCAGCAGCTCCGGGACAGGGGGTAGCTATGGCTACACCTTC
>TRBJ1-6|once|TRBV3-1/TRBV3-2|TRBD1
CASSDNRGGNSPLHF
TGTGCCAGCAGTGATAACAGGGGGGGTAATTCACCCCTCCACTTT
>TRBJ2-5|.|TRBV30|.
CAWSVLGVATIGLQETQYF
TGTGCCTGGAGTGTACTCGGGGTGGCTACAATCGGACTCCAAGAGACCCAGTACTTC
>TRBJ2-7|.|TRBV2|TRBD2
CARGTSGEDEQYF
TGTGCCAGGGGGACTAGCGGGGAGGACGAGCAGTACTTC
>TRBJ2-2|.|TRBV9|.
CASSVERASAGELFF
TGTGCCAGCAGCGTAGAGCGAGCGTCGGCCGGGGAGCTGTTTTTT
>TRBJ2-6|once|TRBV6-4|.
CASSEGAGTAGANVLTF
TGTGCCAGCAGTGAGGGGGCAGGGACGGCGGGGGCCAACGTCCTGACTTTC
>TRBJ2-7|.|TRBV5-1|.
CASSLGEAFYEQYF
TGCGCCAGCAGCTTGGGCGAAGCTTTCTACGAGCAGTACTTC
>TRBJ1-4|.|TRBV19|TRBD1
CASSTSSGQGHEKLFF
TGTGCCAGTAGTACATCCTCGGGACAGGGTCACGAAAAACTGTTTTTT
>TRBJ1-5|.|TRBV19|TRBD1
CASSQGAATGWIRQPQHF
TGTGCCAGTAGCCAGGGGGCCGCGACAGGGTGGATCCGGCAGCCCCAGCATTTT
>TRBJ1-1|.|TRBV19|.
CASSNPWTELNTEAFF
TGTGCCAGTTCCAACCCTTGGACAGAATTGAACACTGAAGCTTTCTTT
>TRBJ2-7|.|TRBV19|TRBD2
CASSAGLAEYEQYF
TGTGCCAGTAGTGCAGGACTAGCCGAGTACGAGCAGTACTTC
>TRBJ1-4|.|TRBV5-1|TRBD1
CASSPGQGHEKLFF
TGCGCCAGCAGCCCGGGACAGGGCCATGAAAAACTGTTTTTT
>TRBJ2-3|.|TRBV12-3/TRBV12-4|.
CASSLTSTDTQYF
TGTGCCAGCAGTTTGACTTCCACAGATACGCAGTATTTT
>TRBJ1-2|once|TRBV5-1|TRBD1
CASSWGTVGYTF
TGCGCCAGCAGCTGGGGGACAGTTGGCTACACCTTC
>TRBJ2-7|few|TRBV9|.
CASSVDGSSYEQYF
TGTGCCAGCAGCGTAGACGGGAGCTCCTACGAGCAGTACTTC
>TRBJ1-2|.|TRBV5-1|.
CASSFSGDGYTF
TGCGCCAGCAGCTTTAGCGGGGATGGCTACACCTTC
>TRBJ2-7|.|TRBV10-2|.
CASSSGVFYEQYF
TGCGCCAGCAGTTCGGGAGTCTTTTACGAGCAGTACTTC
>TRBJ1-2|.|TRBV18|TRBD1
CASSPRTGKNDGYTF
TGTGCCAGCTCACCGCGGACAGGGAAAAATGATGGCTACACCTTC
>TRBJ2-7|.|TRBV4-1|TRBD1
CASSRPPGTGDYEQYF
TGCGCCAGCAGCCGCCCTCCCGGGACAGGGGATTACGAGCAGTACTTC
>TRBJ1-2|.|TRBV6-1|TRBD1
CASSEATGQGFYGYTF
TGTGCCAGCAGTGAAGCGACAGGACAGGGGTTCTATGGCTACACCTTC
>TRBJ2-2|.|TRBV4-3|.
CASSLGRRAGGELFF
TGCGCCAGCAGCCTCGGACGGCGGGCGGGCGGGGAGCTGTTTTTT
>TRBJ1-2|.|TRBV27|.
CASSAPSEGRLNYGYTF
TGTGCCAGCAGTGCCCCCTCTGAGGGCCGTCTTAACTATGGCTACACCTTC
>TRBJ1-1|.|TRBV5-4|.
CASSSHLDTEAFF
TGTGCCAGCAGCTCCCACTTGGACACTGAAGCTTTCTTT
>TRBJ1-5|.|TRBV2|.
CASSEEAGSNQPQHF
TGTGCCAGCAGTGAAGAGGCGGGGAGCAATCAGCCCCAGCATTTT
>TRBJ1-5|.|TRBV7-9|TRBD1
CASRPLTGPNQPQHF
TGTGCCAGCAGACCTCTGACAGGGCCCAATCAGCCCCAGCATTTT
>TRBJ2-1|.|TRBV3-1/TRBV3-2|.
CASSQPFSRNHNEQFF
TGTGCCAGCAGCCAACCCTTTAGCAGAAACCACAATGAGCAGTTCTTC
>TRBJ1-5|.|TRBV24-1|TRBD1
CATSEGDRGRDQPQHF
TGTGCCACCAGTGAGGGGGACAGGGGGCGGGATCAGCCCCAGCATTTT
>TRBJ2-2|.|TRBV5-6|.
CASRYRARTGELFF
TGTGCCAGCAGGTACAGGGCAAGGACCGGGGAGCTGTTTTTT
>TRBJ1-1|.|TRBV5-1|.
CASMRGQGGTEAFF
TGCGCCAGCATGCGGGGGCAGGGTGGGACTGAAGCTTTCTTT
>TRBJ2-6|.|TRBV9|.
CASSVGGGGPGANVLTF
TGTGCCAGCAGCGTTGGAGGGGGCGGTCCTGGGGCCAACGTCCTGACTTTC
>TRBJ2-7|.|TRBV18|TRBD1
CASSQNSGTGAYEQYF
TGTGCCAGCTCACAAAACTCCGGGACAGGGGCCTACGAGCAGTACTTC
>TRBJ1-5|.|TRBV4-1|TRBD1
CASSLTIFYGGTGGYQPQHF
TGCGCCAGCAGCCTTACGATTTTTTATGGGGGGACAGGGGGCTATCAGCCCCAGCATTTT
>TRBJ1-2|once|TRBV5-1|.
CASSLPGVSGGYTF
TGCGCCAGCAGCTTGCCGGGGGTTTCAGGTGGCTACACCTTC